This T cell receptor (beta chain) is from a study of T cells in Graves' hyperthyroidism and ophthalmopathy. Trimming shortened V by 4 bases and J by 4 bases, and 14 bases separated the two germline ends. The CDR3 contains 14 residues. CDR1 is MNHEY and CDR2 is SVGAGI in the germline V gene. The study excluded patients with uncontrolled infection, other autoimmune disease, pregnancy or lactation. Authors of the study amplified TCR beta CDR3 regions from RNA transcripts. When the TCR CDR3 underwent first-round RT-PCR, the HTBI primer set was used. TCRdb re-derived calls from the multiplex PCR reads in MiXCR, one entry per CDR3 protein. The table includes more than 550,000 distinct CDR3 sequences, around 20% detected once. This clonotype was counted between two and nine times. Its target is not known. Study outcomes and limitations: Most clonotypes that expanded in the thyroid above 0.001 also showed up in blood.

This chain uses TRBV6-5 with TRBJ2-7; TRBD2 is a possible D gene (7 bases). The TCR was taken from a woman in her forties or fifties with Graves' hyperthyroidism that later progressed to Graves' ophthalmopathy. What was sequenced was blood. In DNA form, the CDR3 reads TGTGCCAGCAGTTCCGAGGGGGGGAATTACGAGCAGTACTTC. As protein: CASSSEGGNYEQYF.